A single sample gave rise to the 32 T cell receptor beta chains below, sequenced in a study of identical twins. MiXCR, run by TCRdb on the 5' RACE reads, gives a single entry per CDR3 protein. The sample holds 750,000 to 950,000 distinct CDR3 sequences, 9% to 15% seen once. This sample was shared with a second study, whose subject was yellow fever vaccine responses in identical twins.

The sequencing input was PBMCs. These receptors originate from a woman aged 18-29 years in good health.

J is TRBJ2-7 and V is TRBV21-1; TRBD2 was called by the table and not checked on the DNA. TRBV21-1 is noted as a pseudogene. The CDR3 runs 18 residues. The CDR3 here is CASSNPTSRRPYIYEQYF. In nucleotides, the CDR3 is TGTGCCAGCAGCAATCCGACTAGCCGGAGACCCTACATTTACGAGCAGTACTTC.

The rearrangement links TRBV12-3 or TRBV12-4 to TRBJ1-2; D gene uncertain. The CDR3 extends over 15 amino acids. Trimming stripped 3 bases from V and 1 base from J, with 12 bases between. The DNA for the CDR3 is TGTGCCAGCAGTTTCGGTGGAGGGCGTAACTATGGCTACACCTTC. Protein sequence: CASSFGGGRNYGYTF.

This clonotype was found a few times. The J gene is TRBJ2-3, the V gene TRBV10-3; TRBD2 agrees at 15 bases. CDR1 ENHRY and CDR2 SYGVKD come from the germline V gene. The CDR3 consists of 16 residues. The V and J ends lost 6 bases and 5 bases, in that order; junction bases with no gene match: 6. The CDR3 DNA sequence: TGTGCCATCAGACCTGGACTAGCGGGGGGGCAAGATACGCAGTATTTT. It translates to CAIRPGLAGGQDTQYF.

A note on this clonotype: A junction boundary mismatches the germline segment, possibly from a read error. This sequence joins TRBV20-1 and TRBJ2-1; 7 nucleotides line up with TRBD2. This CDR3 contains 17 residues. The germline gives CDR1 DFQATT, CDR2 SNEGSKA (reference sequence). The chain's CDR3 is CCARDLREVGSYNEQFF. Written as DNA, the CDR3 is TGCTGTGCTAGAGATTTACGGGAGGTGGGCTCCTACAATGAGCAGTTCTTC.

This chain uses TRBV10-3 with TRBJ1-1, with D possibly TRBD1 on 5 matching bases. From germline, CDR1 is ENHRY and CDR2 SYGVKD. This CDR3 has 13 amino acids. The germline V and J ends were trimmed by 4 bases and 4 bases, with 10 bases remaining between them. The CDR3 DNA is TGTGCCATCAGTGCCCCCGGGGGCACTGAAGCTTTCTTT. Translating gives CAISAPGGTEAFF.

The chain uses TRBV10-3 and TRBJ2-1; D unresolved. The length of the CDR3 is 15 residues. The V end lost 0 bases, the J end lost 12 bases, and 18 bases lay between the germline ends. CDR1 is ENHRY, CDR2 SYGVKD, per germline. The CDR3 DNA reads TGTGCCATCAGTGAGTCTTCTAGGTCGAGCATTGGGCAGTTCTTC. Translation gives CAISESSRSSIGQFF.

This rearrangement joins TRBV3-1 to TRBJ2-7, with D possibly called TRBD1 or TRBD2 (5 bases each). Per the germline V gene, CDR1 is LGHDT and CDR2 is YNNKEL (reference sequence). Trimming pared 8 bases from V and 2 bases from J, leaving 19 bases between. There are 15 residues in the CDR3. CDR3 sequence reads: CASCLGENGPYEQYF. The CDR3 nucleotides read TGTGCCAGCTGCCTAGGGGAGAACGGACCCTACGAGCAGTACTTC.

This chain joins TRBV12-3 or TRBV12-4 and TRBJ1-2; no clear D. Trimming shortened V by 4 bases and J by 0 bases, and 9 bases separated the two germline ends. The CDR3 sequence is 14 residues long. CDR3 sequence: CASSSNPANYGYTF. The CDR3 DNA reads TGTGCCAGCAGTTCAAACCCGGCTAACTATGGCTACACCTTC.

This clonotype was observed a few times. The V and J genes are TRBV29-1 and TRBJ2-1; 14 nucleotides agree with TRBD2. The V gene end was trimmed by 1 base and the J gene end by 3 bases; junction bases not matched to a gene: 5. Germline CDR1 is SQVTM and CDR2 is ANQGSEA. The CDR3 is 17 residues long. CDR3 sequence reads: CSVEGLAGGLDYNEQFF. The CDR3 DNA reads as TGCAGCGTTGAAGGACTAGCGGGAGGGCTGGACTACAATGAGCAGTTCTTC.

This clonotype was recorded many times. The genes are TRBV25-1 and TRBJ1-2; D gene uncertain. The CDR3 consists of 13 residues. Trimming pared 5 bases from V and 5 bases from J, leaving 12 bases between. The germline gives CDR1 MGHDK, CDR2 SYGVNS. CDR3 region: CASSQDGRYGYTF. The CDR3 DNA is TGTGCCAGCAGTCAAGACGGACGTTATGGCTACACCTTC.

This chain uses TRBV11-2 with TRBJ2-1; 7 positions match TRBD2. Germline V gives CDR1 SGHAT, CDR2 FQNNGV. The V segment lost 2 bases and the J segment 4 bases; nucleotides outside the gene matches: 5. This CDR3 is built from 15 residues. DNA for the CDR3: TGTGCCAGCAGCTTATACGGGAGGTGGTACAATGAGCAGTTCTTC. The encoded protein is CASSLYGRWYNEQFF.

The V gene is TRBV2, the J gene TRBJ2-7, with a possible D match to TRBD2 (6 bases). Germline V lookup: CDR1 SNHLY, CDR2 FYNNEI. Deletions cut 7 bases from V and 6 bases from J, with 16 bases between. The CDR3 contains 13 residues. The CDR3 DNA reads TGTGCCAGCACCTCCGGAGGGTCGGGCGAGCAGTACGTC. Its protein is CASTSGGSGEQYV.

This clonotype has only a few counts. This CDR3 is CSATRDNTGELFF. CDR3 DNA: TGCAGTGCTACACGGGACAACACCGGGGAGCTGTTTTTT. This sequence joins TRBV20-1 and TRBJ2-2; D is tentatively TRBD1 or TRBD2 (5 bases each). Germline CDR1 and CDR2: DFQATT and SNEGSKA (reference sequence). With 4 bases removed from V and 2 bases from J, the gap between germline ends came to 8 bases. The CDR3 length is 13 residues.

In its sample, this clonotype was seen many times. The chain has TRBV10-3 and TRBJ2-1, with 8 bases fitting TRBD2. Germline CDR1 reads ENHRY; CDR2 reads SYGVKD. V lost 4 bases to trimming and J lost 4 bases; unmatched junction nucleotides: 3. This CDR3 contains 14 residues. For the CDR3, the DNA is TGTGCCATCAGTGGGACGGGGGGGTACAATGAGCAGTTCTTC. Its translation: CAISGTGGYNEQFF.

A single count supports this clonotype. This may come from a read error, since a much larger clone is one base off. The V and J genes are TRBV5-1 and TRBJ2-5; no clear D. CDR3 length equals 14 residues. Germline CDR1 is SGHRS and CDR2 is YFSETQ. Trimming stripped 0 bases from V and 1 base from J, with 7 bases between. The CDR3 DNA reads as TGCGCCAGCAGCTTGGTTCGGTTCCAAGAGACCCAGTACTTC. This codes for CASSLVRFQETQYF.

The chain couples TRBV7-3 to TRBJ1-1; D is unclear. The CDR3 is made up of 15 amino acids. Trimming shortened V by 0 bases and J by 3 bases, and 11 bases separated the two germline ends. The germline V gene encodes CDR1 SGHTA and CDR2 FQGTGA. In DNA, the CDR3 is TGTGCCAGCAGCTTAACGCCGGGGTTGGACACTGAAGCTTTCTTT. Protein: CASSLTPGLDTEAFF.

The table lists this clonotype with a few counts. The V call is TRBV20-1, the J call TRBJ2-5; TRBD2 might be the D (5 bases). The germline V gene has CDR1 DFQATT and CDR2 SNEGSKA (reference sequence). V dropped 6 bases and J dropped 5 bases, with 10 bases sitting between them. This CDR3 is 11 amino acids long. CDR3 in DNA: TGCAGTGCACGAGGGTGGGAGACCCAGTACTTC. As protein: CSARGWETQYF.

This clonotype turned up a few times. The rearrangement joins TRBV15 to TRBJ2-7; weak D call: TRBD1 (6 bases). The CDR3 is 14 residues long. V was pared by 5 bases and J by 2 bases, with 13 bases between. Germline lookup yields CDR1 LNHNV and CDR2 YYDKDF (reference sequence). In DNA, the CDR3 is TGTGCCACCAGCGCAGACAGGTCGACCTACGAGCAGTACTTC. Amino acid sequence: CATSADRSTYEQYF.

This chain joins TRBV6-4 and TRBJ2-3; 9 bases fit TRBD1. Germline CDR1 MRHNA, CDR2 SNTAGT. CDR3 length: 15 amino acids. V shed 2 bases, J shed 4 bases, and the junction held 4 bases outside the gene matches. In DNA form, the CDR3 reads TGTGCCAGCAGTGACCCGGGACAGGGAGCAGATACGCAGTATTTT. Encoded protein: CASSDPGQGADTQYF.

There are a few counts of this clonotype. The V call is TRBV5-5, the J call TRBJ2-7, with D possibly called TRBD1 or TRBD2 (5 bases each). Germline assignment: CDR1 SGHKS and CDR2 YYEKEE (reference sequence). V lost 6 bases and J 2 bases, leaving 18 bases between the germline ends. The CDR3 has 15 residues. CDR3 region: CASTFGAANAYEQYV. CDR3 nucleotides: TGTGCCAGCACCTTCGGGGCGGCAAATGCCTACGAGCAGTACGTC.

This clonotype was seen only a few times. The chain recombines TRBV3-1 with TRBJ2-3; a weak D match, TRBD2 (6 bases). The CDR3 sequence is 17 residues long. Trimming removed 2 bases from V and 1 base from J, with 16 bases in between. Germline V CDR1 and CDR2: LGHDT, YNNKEL (reference sequence). The CDR3 coding sequence is TGTGCCAGCAGCCAAACCCCTCCTCTAGCGCGCACAGATACGCAGTATTTT. Translated: CASSQTPPLARTDTQYF.

The chain uses TRBV5-6 and TRBJ2-7; D is possibly TRBD1 or TRBD2 (5 bases each). The V end lost 2 bases, the J end lost 4 bases, and 13 bases lay between the germline ends. The CDR3 extends over 14 amino acids. The germline V gene has CDR1 SGHDT and CDR2 YYEEEE. This chain's CDR3 is CASSLTGTRYEQYV. CDR3 coding DNA: TGTGCCAGCAGCTTAACCGGGACCCGGTACGAGCAGTACGTC.

This clonotype was found a few times. The chain uses TRBV7-7 and TRBJ2-3; 10 bases line up with TRBD2. Germline CDR1 reads SSHAT; CDR2 reads FNYEAQ (reference sequence). The length of the CDR3 is 15 residues. Trimming removed 6 bases from V and 0 bases from J; junction bases left unmatched: 3. CDR3 residues: CASRLLAGSTDTQYF. The CDR3 bases are TGTGCCAGCAGACTACTAGCGGGAAGCACAGATACGCAGTATTTT.

This rearrangement joins TRBV6-5 to TRBJ2-3; 12 bases align to TRBD2. The CDR3 consists of 16 residues. Germline loops: CDR1 MNHEY, CDR2 SVGAGI. V dropped 0 bases and J dropped 5; count of bases not matched to a gene: 3. This CDR3 reads CASSYSGLAGRDTQYF. The CDR3 DNA reads TGTGCCAGCAGTTACTCCGGACTAGCGGGGAGAGATACGCAGTATTTT.

This clonotype was found a few times. Here the CDR3 reads CASSDSRGDTDTQYF. DNA for the CDR3: TGTGCCAGCAGTGACTCAAGGGGGGACACAGATACGCAGTATTTT. This rearrangement joins TRBV6-4 to TRBJ2-3; D is perhaps TRBD1 or TRBD2 (6 bases each). CDR3 length: 15 amino acids. V shed 0 bases and J shed 2 bases, with 9 bases lying between them. Germline assignment: CDR1 MRHNA and CDR2 SNTAGT.

This clonotype was observed once. This rearrangement joins TRBV12-3 or TRBV12-4 to TRBJ2-3; 9 bases are a match to TRBD1. With 6 bases clipped from V and 5 bases from J, the junction kept 6 bases outside the gene matches. This CDR3 is 14 amino acids long. The DNA for the CDR3 is TGTGCCAGCAGCCGGGACAGGGCAGTAGATACGCAGTATTTT. Protein sequence: CASSRDRAVDTQYF.

J is TRBJ1-2 and V is TRBV5-6; 7 bases align to TRBD1. V lost 3 bases and J lost 7; bases outside the gene matches: 9. This CDR3 has 14 amino acids. Per germline, CDR1 SGHDT and CDR2 YYEEEE. Here the CDR3 DNA reads TGTGCCAGCAGCTCAGACAGGGATAGTGCTGGCTACACCTTC. It codes for CASSSDRDSAGYTF.

In this sample, this clonotype turned up a few times. This rearrangement joins TRBV11-2 to TRBJ1-3; a weak D match, TRBD1 (5 bases). Germline CDR1 is SGHAT and CDR2 is FQNNGV. Trimming pared 5 bases from V and 10 bases from J, leaving 9 bases between. This CDR3 has 11 amino acids. The CDR3 DNA reads TGTGCCAGCAGCCTGGGACTTACCATATATTTT. Protein sequence: CASSLGLTIYF. The variable domain in full, completed from reference TRBV11-2 and TRBJ1-3, reads EAGVAQSPRYKIIEKRQSVAFWCNPISGHATLYWYQQILGQGPKLLIQFQNNGVVDDSQLPKDRFSAERLKGVDSTLKIQPAKLEDSAVYLCASSLGLTIYFGEGSWLTVV.

The J gene is TRBJ1-1, the V gene TRBV7-9; maybe TRBD1 (5 bases). This CDR3 spans 13 amino acids. Trimming cost V 2 bases and J 7 bases, with 11 bases left between them. Per the germline V gene, CDR1 is SEHNR and CDR2 is FQNEAQ (reference sequence). In DNA, the CDR3 is TGTGCCAGCAGCTTACCGGGGGGGGTTGAAGCTTTCTTT. Translated, it gives CASSLPGGVEAFF. The full variable domain, in which reference TRBV7-9 and TRBJ1-1 provide the parts outside the CDR3, is DTGVSQNPRHKITKRGQNVTFRCDPISEHNRLYWYRQTLGQGPEFLTYFQNEAQLEKSRLLSDRFSAERPKGSFSTLEIQRTEQGDSAMYLCASSLPGGVEAFFGQGTRLTVV.

This clonotype has just a few counts. The chain couples TRBV9 to TRBJ2-1; either TRBD1 or TRBD2 may supply D (5 bases each). The CDR3 consists of 15 residues. Trimming took 0 bases from V and 1 from J, leaving 8 bases between them. CDR1 SGDLS and CDR2 YYNGEE come from the germline V gene. The CDR3 region is CASSVVGDSYNEQFF. CDR3 in DNA: TGTGCCAGCAGCGTAGTGGGGGATTCCTACAATGAGCAGTTCTTC.

V usage is TRBV14 and J usage is TRBJ1-5; maybe TRBD1 (5 bases). Germline CDR1 and CDR2: SGHDN and FVKESK. With 0 bases removed from V and 0 bases from J, the gap between germline ends came to 12 bases. There are 17 residues in the CDR3. CDR3 bases: TGTGCCAGCAGCCAAGAAACTCAGGGACTTAGCAATCAGCCCCAGCATTTT. Residues: CASSQETQGLSNQPQHF.

The chain links TRBV2 to TRBJ2-7, with TRBD2 as a possible D gene (5 bases). Germline V gives CDR1 SNHLY, CDR2 FYNNEI. V shed 5 bases and J shed 3 bases, with 14 bases lying between them. The CDR3 has 14 residues. The CDR3 nucleotides read TGTGCCAGCAGTAAGGAGTTGGGAGTCTACGAGCAGTACGTC. It is translated as CASSKELGVYEQYV.